This TCR beta chain was retrieved from a study of OX40 agonist ivuxolimab in advanced cancers. Study in general: Cohort: 75% to 90% men, mean age approximately 66, aged roughly 23 to 79.

Trimming took 3 bases from V and 6 from J, leaving 8 bases between them. The CDR3 totals 13 residues. Germline V gene lookup returns CDR1 MDHEN and CDR2 SYDVKM. Method: immunoSEQ multiplex PCR; TCRdb's copy keeps in-frame clones and lacks some. In the table there are some 50,000 clones, around 82% of which are singletons. The clonotype was recovered from an adult with an advanced solid tumor such as melanoma, head and neck, liver or kidney cancer. The chain couples TRBV28 to TRBJ2-2; no firm D call. The sequencing here drew on CD4+ or CD8+ T cells sorted from blood, taken in a trial of the OX40 agonist ivuxolimab. CDR3 bases: TGTGCCAGCAGTTTGTACTTCGCCGGGGAGCTGTTTTTT. Residues: CASSLYFAGELFF.